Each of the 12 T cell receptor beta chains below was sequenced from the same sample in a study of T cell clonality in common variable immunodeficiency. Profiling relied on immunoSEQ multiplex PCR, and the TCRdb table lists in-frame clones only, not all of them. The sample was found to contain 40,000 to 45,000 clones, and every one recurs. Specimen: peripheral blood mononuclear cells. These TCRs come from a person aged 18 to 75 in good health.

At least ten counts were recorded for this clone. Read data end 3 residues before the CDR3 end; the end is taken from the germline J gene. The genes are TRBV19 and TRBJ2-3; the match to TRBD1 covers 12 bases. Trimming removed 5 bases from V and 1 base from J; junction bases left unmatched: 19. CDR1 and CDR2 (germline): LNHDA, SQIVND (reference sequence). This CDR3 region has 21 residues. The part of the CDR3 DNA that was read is TGTGCCAGTAGTGTCTCCGCCTCAAGTCCCGGGACAGGGGGCGGCACAGATACG. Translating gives CASSVSASSPGTGGGTDT. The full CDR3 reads CASSVSASSPGTGGGTDTQYF.

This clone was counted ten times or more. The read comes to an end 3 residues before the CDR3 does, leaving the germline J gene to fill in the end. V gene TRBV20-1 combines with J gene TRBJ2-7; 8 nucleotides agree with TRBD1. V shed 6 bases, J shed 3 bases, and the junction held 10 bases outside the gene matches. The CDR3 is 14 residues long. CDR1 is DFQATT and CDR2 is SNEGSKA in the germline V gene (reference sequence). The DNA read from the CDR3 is TGCAGTGCCGTTTCTTCTGACAGGGGCTACGAG. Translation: CSAVSSDRGYE. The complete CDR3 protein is CSAVSSDRGYEQYF.

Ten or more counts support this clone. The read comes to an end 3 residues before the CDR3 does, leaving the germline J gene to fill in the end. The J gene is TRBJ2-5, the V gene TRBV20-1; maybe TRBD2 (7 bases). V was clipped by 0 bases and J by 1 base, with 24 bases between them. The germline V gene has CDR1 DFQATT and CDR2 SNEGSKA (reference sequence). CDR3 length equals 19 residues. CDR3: CSARDLEAGARPLQETQYF. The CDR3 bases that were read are TGCAGTGCTAGAGATCTGGAGGCGGGGGCCCGTCCCCTCCAAGAGACC.

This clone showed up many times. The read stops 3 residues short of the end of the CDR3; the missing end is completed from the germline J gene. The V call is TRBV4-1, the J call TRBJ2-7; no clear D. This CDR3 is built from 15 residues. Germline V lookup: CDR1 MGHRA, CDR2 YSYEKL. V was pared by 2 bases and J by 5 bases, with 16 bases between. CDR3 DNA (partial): TGCGCCAGCAGCCAAAATACAAAGCTGGGCGACGAG. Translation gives CASSQNTKLGDE. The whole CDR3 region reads CASSQNTKLGDEQYF.

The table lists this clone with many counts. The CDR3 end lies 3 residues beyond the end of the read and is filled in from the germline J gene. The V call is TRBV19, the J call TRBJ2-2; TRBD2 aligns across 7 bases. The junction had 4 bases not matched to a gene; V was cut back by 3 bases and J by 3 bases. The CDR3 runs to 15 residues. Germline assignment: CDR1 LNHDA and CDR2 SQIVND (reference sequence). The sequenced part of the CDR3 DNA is TGTGCCAGTAGTATCAAGCGGGGCTACACCGGGGAG. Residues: CASSIKRGYTGE. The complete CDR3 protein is CASSIKRGYTGELFF.

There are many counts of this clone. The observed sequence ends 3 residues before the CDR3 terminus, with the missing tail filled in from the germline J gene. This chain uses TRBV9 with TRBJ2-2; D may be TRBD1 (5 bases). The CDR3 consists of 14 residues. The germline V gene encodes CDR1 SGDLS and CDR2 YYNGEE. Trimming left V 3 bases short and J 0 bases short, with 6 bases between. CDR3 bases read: TGTGCCAGCAGCGCGACAGCGAACACCGGGGAG. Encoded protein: CASSATANTGE. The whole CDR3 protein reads CASSATANTGELFF.

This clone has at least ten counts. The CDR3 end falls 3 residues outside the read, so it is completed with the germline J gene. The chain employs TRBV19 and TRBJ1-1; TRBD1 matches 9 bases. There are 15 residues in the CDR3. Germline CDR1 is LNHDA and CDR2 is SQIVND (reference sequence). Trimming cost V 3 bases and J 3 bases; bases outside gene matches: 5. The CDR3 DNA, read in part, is TGTGCCAGTAGTATGGGGACAGGGCGGGACACTGAA. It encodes CASSMGTGRDTE. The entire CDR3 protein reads CASSMGTGRDTEAFF. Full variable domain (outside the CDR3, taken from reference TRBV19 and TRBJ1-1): DGGITQSPKYLFRKEGQNVTLSCEQNLNHDAMYWYRQDPGQGLRLIYYSQIVNDFQKGDIAEGYSVSREKKESFPLTVTSAQKNPTAFYLCASSMGTGRDTEAFFGQGTRLTVV.

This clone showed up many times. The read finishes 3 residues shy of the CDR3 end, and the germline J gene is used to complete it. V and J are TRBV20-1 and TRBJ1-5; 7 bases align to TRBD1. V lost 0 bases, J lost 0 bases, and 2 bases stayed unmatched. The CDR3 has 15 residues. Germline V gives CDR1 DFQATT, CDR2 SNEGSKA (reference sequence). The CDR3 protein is CSARDGTASNQPQHF. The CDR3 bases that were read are TGCAGTGCTAGAGACGGGACAGCTAGCAATCAGCCC.

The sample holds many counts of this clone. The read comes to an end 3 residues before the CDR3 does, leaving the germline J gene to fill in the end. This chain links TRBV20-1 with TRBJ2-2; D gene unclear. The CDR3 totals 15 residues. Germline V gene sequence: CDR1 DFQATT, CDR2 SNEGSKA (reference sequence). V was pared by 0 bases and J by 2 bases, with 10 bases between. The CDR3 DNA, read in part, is TGCAGTGCTAGAGATTTAGCTGATAACACCGGGGAG. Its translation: CSARDLADNTGE. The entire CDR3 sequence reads CSARDLADNTGELFF.

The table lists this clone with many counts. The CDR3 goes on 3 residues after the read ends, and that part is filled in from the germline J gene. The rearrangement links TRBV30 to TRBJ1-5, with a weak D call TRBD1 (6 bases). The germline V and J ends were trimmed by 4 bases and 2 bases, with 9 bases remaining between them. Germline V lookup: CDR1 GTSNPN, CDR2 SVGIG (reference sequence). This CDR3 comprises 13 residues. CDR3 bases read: TGTGCCTGGACAGGGGTTGGCAATCAGCCC. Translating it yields CAWTGVGNQP. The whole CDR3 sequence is CAWTGVGNQPQHF.

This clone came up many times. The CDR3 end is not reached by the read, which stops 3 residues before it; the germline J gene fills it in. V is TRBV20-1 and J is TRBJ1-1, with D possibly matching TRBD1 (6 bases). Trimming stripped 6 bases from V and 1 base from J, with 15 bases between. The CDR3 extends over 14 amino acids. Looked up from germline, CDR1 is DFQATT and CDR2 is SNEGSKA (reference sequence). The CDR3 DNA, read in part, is TGCAGTGCCGGACCCCCGACAGGGAACACTGAA. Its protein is CSAGPPTGNTE. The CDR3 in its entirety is CSAGPPTGNTEAFF.

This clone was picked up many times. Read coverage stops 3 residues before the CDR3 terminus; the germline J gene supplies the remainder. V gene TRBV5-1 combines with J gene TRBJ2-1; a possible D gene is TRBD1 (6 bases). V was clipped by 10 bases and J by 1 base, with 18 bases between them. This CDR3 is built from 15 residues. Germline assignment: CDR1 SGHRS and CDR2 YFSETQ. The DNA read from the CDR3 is TGCGCCGGCCGGACAGAGCCGAATTCCTACAATGAG. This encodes CAGRTEPNSYNE. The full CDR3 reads CAGRTEPNSYNEQFF.